These T cell receptor beta chains were read from a single sample in a study of chemoradiotherapy in HPV16-positive cancers. Sequencing was performed with immunoSEQ multiplex PCR; in TCRdb, only in-frame clones are kept and a portion is missing. Of some 8,300 clones in the sample, under 80% are singletons; the top ten hold around 8.6%. The sample was gathered from a patient who underwent chemoradiotherapy. These receptors all come from a human donor with HPV-associated anogenital cancer. Each CDR3 is given with its conserved first and last residue. Each record gives: D gene, clone size, CDR3 length, J gene, V gene, CDR3 DNA, CDR3 protein. D genes are given only for firm matches. The size field is filled for only some rows; it gives once, few, many or a size class.

d_call: TRBD1; clone_size: .; cdr3_length: 15; j_call: TRBJ1-2; v_call: TRBV7-2; cdr3_nt: TGTGCCAGCAGCTTTAGGACAGGGGGCGCGGATGGCTACACCTTC; cdr3_aa: CASSFRTGGADGYTF
d_call: .; clone_size: few; cdr3_length: 15; j_call: TRBJ2-3; v_call: TRBV5-1; cdr3_nt: TGCGCCAGCAGCTTGGGGCTTTACGGCACAGATACGCAGTATTTT; cdr3_aa: CASSLGLYGTDTQYF
d_call: TRBD2; clone_size: .; cdr3_length: 14; j_call: TRBJ2-7; v_call: TRBV27; cdr3_nt: TGTGCCAGCAGACAGCGGGGAGATTGGGGCGAGCAGTACTTC; cdr3_aa: CASRQRGDWGEQYF
d_call: .; clone_size: once; cdr3_length: 19; j_call: TRBJ2-1; v_call: TRBV15; cdr3_nt: TGTGCCACCAGCAGAGATCCTATATGGGGGACGGGCTCCTACAATGAGCAGTTCTTC; cdr3_aa: CATSRDPIWGTGSYNEQFF
d_call: .; clone_size: .; cdr3_length: 12; j_call: TRBJ1-5; v_call: TRBV19; cdr3_nt: TGTGCCAGTTGTGTGCGCAATCAGCCCCAGCATTTT; cdr3_aa: CASCVRNQPQHF
d_call: TRBD1; clone_size: .; cdr3_length: 14; j_call: TRBJ1-2; v_call: TRBV2; cdr3_nt: TGTGCCAGCAGTGAAGAGACAGGGACCTATGGCTACACCTTC; cdr3_aa: CASSEETGTYGYTF
d_call: TRBD2; clone_size: .; cdr3_length: 15; j_call: TRBJ2-1; v_call: TRBV6-1; cdr3_nt: TGTGCCAGCAGTGAGGGACTAGCGGACTACAATGAGCAGTTCTTC; cdr3_aa: CASSEGLADYNEQFF
d_call: .; clone_size: .; cdr3_length: 13; j_call: TRBJ1-2; v_call: TRBV4-1; cdr3_nt: TGCGCCAGCAGCCGACCCTCCTCAGGGAGCTACACCTTC; cdr3_aa: CASSRPSSGSYTF
d_call: .; clone_size: .; cdr3_length: 14; j_call: TRBJ1-1; v_call: TRBV29-1; cdr3_nt: TGCAGCGTTGCAGTGGGACAACTGAACACTGAAGCTTTCTTT; cdr3_aa: CSVAVGQLNTEAFF
d_call: TRBD1; clone_size: few; cdr3_length: 14; j_call: TRBJ1-5; v_call: TRBV6-6; cdr3_nt: TGTGCCAGCAGTTCCCAGGGGGAGGCCCAGCCCCAGCATTTT; cdr3_aa: CASSSQGEAQPQHF
d_call: .; clone_size: few; cdr3_length: 15; j_call: TRBJ2-7; v_call: TRBV28; cdr3_nt: TGTGCCAGCAGTTTAGGGGGCCAGGGGATCTACGAGCAGTACTTC; cdr3_aa: CASSLGGQGIYEQYF
d_call: TRBD2; clone_size: .; cdr3_length: 14; j_call: TRBJ2-7; v_call: TRBV7-8; cdr3_nt: TGTGCCAGCAGCTTAAGAGCGGGAGACTACGAGCAGTACTTC; cdr3_aa: CASSLRAGDYEQYF
d_call: .; clone_size: .; cdr3_length: 16; j_call: TRBJ2-1; v_call: TRBV6-4; cdr3_nt: TGTGCCAGCAGTAACCTCGCTAGTGGGGATTACAATGAGCAGTTCTTC; cdr3_aa: CASSNLASGDYNEQFF
d_call: .; clone_size: .; cdr3_length: 15; j_call: TRBJ2-7; v_call: TRBV11-2; cdr3_nt: TGTGCCAGCAGCTTAGATCAACTAGATACCTACGAGCAGTACTTC; cdr3_aa: CASSLDQLDTYEQYF
d_call: TRBD2; clone_size: large; cdr3_length: 15; j_call: TRBJ2-7; v_call: TRBV7-7; cdr3_nt: TGTGCTAGCAGCTTAGAGGCGGGAGGAACCTACGAGCAGTACTTC; cdr3_aa: CASSLEAGGTYEQYF
d_call: .; clone_size: .; cdr3_length: 17; j_call: TRBJ1-5; v_call: TRBV5-1; cdr3_nt: TGCGCCAGCAGCTTGGTCGCGGGGCATAGCTCCGAACAGCCCCAGCATTTT; cdr3_aa: CASSLVAGHSSEQPQHF
d_call: TRBD2; clone_size: .; cdr3_length: 15; j_call: TRBJ2-7; v_call: TRBV28; cdr3_nt: TGTGCCAGCAGTCCTACTAGCGGGGGTTTCGACGAGCAGTACTTC; cdr3_aa: CASSPTSGGFDEQYF
d_call: .; clone_size: .; cdr3_length: 12; j_call: TRBJ1-1; v_call: TRBV28; cdr3_nt: TGTGCCAGCAGTTTAAGTGGGGGACGGGCTTTCTTT; cdr3_aa: CASSLSGGRAFF
d_call: TRBD2; clone_size: .; cdr3_length: 14; j_call: TRBJ2-1; v_call: TRBV7-9; cdr3_nt: TGTGCCAGCAGGAACCTAGCGGGAGTCAATGAGCAGTTCTTC; cdr3_aa: CASRNLAGVNEQFF
d_call: TRBD1; clone_size: .; cdr3_length: 15; j_call: TRBJ1-5; v_call: TRBV4-1; cdr3_nt: TGCGCCAGCAGCCCTCCGGACAGGGAGATTCAGCCCCAGCATTTT; cdr3_aa: CASSPPDREIQPQHF
d_call: TRBD2; clone_size: few; cdr3_length: 17; j_call: TRBJ2-1; v_call: TRBV7-9; cdr3_nt: TGTGCCAGCAGCTCTCAGCGGGACCCGACTTCCTACAATGAGCAGTTCTTC; cdr3_aa: CASSSQRDPTSYNEQFF
d_call: .; clone_size: once; cdr3_length: 11; j_call: TRBJ2-3; v_call: TRBV10-3; cdr3_nt: TGTGCCATCTTGGTAGGAGATACGCAGTATTTT; cdr3_aa: CAILVGDTQYF
d_call: .; clone_size: .; cdr3_length: 16; j_call: TRBJ2-4; v_call: TRBV10-3; cdr3_nt: TGTGCCATCAGTGAGACTATTGGGACTGCCAAAAACATTCAGTACTTC; cdr3_aa: CAISETIGTAKNIQYF
d_call: TRBD2; clone_size: .; cdr3_length: 14; j_call: TRBJ2-7; v_call: TRBV19; cdr3_nt: TGTGCCAGTACCGCCGGAGCGGGAGTGGACGAGCAGTACTTC; cdr3_aa: CASTAGAGVDEQYF
d_call: .; clone_size: once; cdr3_length: 14; j_call: TRBJ2-1; v_call: TRBV6-5; cdr3_nt: TGTGCCAGCAGTTGGGACGAGTCCTACAATGAGCAGTTCTTC; cdr3_aa: CASSWDESYNEQFF